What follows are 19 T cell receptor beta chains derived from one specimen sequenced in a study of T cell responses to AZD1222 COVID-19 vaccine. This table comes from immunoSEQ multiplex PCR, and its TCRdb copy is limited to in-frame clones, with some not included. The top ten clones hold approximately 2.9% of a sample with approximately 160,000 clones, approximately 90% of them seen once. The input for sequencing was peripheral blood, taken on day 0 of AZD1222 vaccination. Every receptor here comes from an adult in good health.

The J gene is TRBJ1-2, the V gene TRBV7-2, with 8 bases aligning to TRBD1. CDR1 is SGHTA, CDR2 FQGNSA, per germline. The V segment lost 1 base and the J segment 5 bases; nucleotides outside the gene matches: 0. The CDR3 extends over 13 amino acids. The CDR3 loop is CASSLDRGYGYTF. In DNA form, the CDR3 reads TGTGCCAGCAGCTTAGACAGGGGGTATGGCTACACCTTC. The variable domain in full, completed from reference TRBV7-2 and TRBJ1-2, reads GAGVSQSPSNKVTEKGKDVELRCDPISGHTALYWYRQSLGQGLEFLIYFQGNSAPDKSGLPSDRFSAERTGGSVSTLTIQRTQQEDSAVYLCASSLDRGYGYTFGSGTRLTVV.

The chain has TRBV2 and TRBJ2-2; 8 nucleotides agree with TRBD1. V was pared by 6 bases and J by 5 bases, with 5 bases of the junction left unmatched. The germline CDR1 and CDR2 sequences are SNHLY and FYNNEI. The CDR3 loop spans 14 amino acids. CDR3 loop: CASSPNRGTGELFF. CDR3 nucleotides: TGTGCCAGCAGCCCGAACAGGGGGACCGGGGAGCTGTTTTTT. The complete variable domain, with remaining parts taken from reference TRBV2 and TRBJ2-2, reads EPEVTQTPSHQVTQMGQEVILRCVPISNHLYFYWYRQILGQKVEFLVSFYNNEISEKSEIFDDQFSVERPDGSNFTLKIRSTKLEDSAMYFCASSPNRGTGELFFGEGSRLTVL.

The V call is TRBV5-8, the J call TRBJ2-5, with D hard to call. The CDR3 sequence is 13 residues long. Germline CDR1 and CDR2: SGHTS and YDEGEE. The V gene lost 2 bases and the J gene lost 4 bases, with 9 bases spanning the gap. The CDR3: CASSFEILETQYF. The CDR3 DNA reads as TGTGCCAGCAGCTTTGAAATTCTAGAGACCCAGTACTTC.

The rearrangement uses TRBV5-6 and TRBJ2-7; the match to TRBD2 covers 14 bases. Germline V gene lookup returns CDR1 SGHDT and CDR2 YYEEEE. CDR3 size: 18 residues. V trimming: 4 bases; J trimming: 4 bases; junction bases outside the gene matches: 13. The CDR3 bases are TGTGCCAGCAGCCAACGGACTAGCGGGGGGACCACCCTGTACGAGCAGTACTTC. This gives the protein CASSQRTSGGTTLYEQYF.

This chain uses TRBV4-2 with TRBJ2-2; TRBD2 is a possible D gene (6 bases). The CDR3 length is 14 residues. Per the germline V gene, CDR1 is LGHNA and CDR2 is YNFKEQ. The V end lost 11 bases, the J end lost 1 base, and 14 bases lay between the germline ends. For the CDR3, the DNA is TGTGCCTGCCGAAGAGCGGGGAACACCGGGGAGCTGTTTTTT. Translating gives CACRRAGNTGELFF.

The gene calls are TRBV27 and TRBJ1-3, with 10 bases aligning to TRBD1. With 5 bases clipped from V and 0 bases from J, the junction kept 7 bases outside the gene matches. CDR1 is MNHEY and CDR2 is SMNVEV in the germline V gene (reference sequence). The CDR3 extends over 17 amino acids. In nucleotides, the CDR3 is TGTGCCAGCAGTCCCTCCGGGACAGGGGTCTCTGGAAACACCATATATTTT. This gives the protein CASSPSGTGVSGNTIYF.

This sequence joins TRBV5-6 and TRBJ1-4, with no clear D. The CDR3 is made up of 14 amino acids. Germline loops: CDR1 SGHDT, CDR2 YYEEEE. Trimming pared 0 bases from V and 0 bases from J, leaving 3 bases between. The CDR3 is CASSLVATNEKLFF. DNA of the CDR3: TGTGCCAGCAGCTTGGTGGCAACTAATGAAAAACTGTTTTTT.

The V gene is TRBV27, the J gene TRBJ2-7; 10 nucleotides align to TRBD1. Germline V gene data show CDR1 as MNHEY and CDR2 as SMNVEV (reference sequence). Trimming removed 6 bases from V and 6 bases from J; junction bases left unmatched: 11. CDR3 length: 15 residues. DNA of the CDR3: TGTGCCAGCAGGGGAACGGGACAGGGGAGAGGCGAGCAGTACTTC. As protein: CASRGTGQGRGEQYF.

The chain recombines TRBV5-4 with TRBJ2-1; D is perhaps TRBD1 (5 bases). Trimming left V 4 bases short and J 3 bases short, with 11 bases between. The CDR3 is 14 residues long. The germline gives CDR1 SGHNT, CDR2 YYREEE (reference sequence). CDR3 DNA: TGTGCCAGCAGCGCGCGGCAGGGCTACAATGAGCAGTTCTTC. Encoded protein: CASSARQGYNEQFF.

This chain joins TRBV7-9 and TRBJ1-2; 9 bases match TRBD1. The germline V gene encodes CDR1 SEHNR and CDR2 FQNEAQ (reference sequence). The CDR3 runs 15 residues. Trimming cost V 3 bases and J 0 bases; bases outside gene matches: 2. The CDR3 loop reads CASSFWDRANYGYTF. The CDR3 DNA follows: TGTGCCAGCAGCTTTTGGGACAGGGCTAACTATGGCTACACCTTC.

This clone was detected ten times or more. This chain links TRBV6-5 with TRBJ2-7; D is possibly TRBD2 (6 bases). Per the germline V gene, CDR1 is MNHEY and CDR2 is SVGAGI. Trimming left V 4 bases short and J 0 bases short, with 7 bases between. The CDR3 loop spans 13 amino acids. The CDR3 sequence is CASSLLASYEQYF. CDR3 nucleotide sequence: TGTGCCAGCAGTTTACTAGCCTCCTACGAGCAGTACTTC.

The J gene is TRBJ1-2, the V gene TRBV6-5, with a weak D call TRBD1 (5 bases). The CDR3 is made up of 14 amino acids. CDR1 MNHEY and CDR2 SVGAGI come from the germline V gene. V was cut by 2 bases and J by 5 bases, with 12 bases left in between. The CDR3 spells CASSYRPEGYGYTF. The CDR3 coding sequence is TGTGCCAGCAGTTACCGTCCTGAGGGGTATGGCTACACCTTC.

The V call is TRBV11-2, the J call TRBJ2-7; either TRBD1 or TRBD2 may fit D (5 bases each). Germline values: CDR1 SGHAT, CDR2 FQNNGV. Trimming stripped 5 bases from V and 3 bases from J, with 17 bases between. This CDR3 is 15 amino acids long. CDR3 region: CASSAIVGRGYEQYF. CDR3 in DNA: TGTGCCAGCAGCGCTATAGTGGGACGGGGCTACGAGCAGTACTTC.

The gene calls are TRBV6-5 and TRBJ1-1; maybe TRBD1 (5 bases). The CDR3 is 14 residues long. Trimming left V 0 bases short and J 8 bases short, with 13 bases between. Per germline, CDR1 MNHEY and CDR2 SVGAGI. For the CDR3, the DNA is TGTGCCAGCAGTTACTCCGGCCGGGACTTGGAAGCTTTCTTT. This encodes CASSYSGRDLEAFF.

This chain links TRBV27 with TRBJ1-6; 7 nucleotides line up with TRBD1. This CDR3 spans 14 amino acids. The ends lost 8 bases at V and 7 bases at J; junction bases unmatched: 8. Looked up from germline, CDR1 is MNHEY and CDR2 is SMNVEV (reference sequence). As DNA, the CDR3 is TGTGCCAGCCCGTGCCGGGACAGAAATTCACCCCTCCACTTT. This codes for CASPCRDRNSPLHF.

CDR3 loop: CASSHPDRGEQYF. The CDR3, as DNA: TGTGCCAGCAGCCACCCCGACAGGGGTGAGCAGTACTTC. The V and J genes are TRBV12-3 or TRBV12-4 and TRBJ2-7, with TRBD1 matching over 8 bases. V gave up 6 bases and J gave up 7 bases; unmatched junction bases: 8. The CDR3 runs 13 residues.

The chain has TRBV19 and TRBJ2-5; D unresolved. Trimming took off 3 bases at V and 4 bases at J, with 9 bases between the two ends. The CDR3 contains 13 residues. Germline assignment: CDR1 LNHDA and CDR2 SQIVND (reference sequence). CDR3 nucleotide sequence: TGTGCCAGTAGTATCCGGCCCCGAGAGACCCAGTACTTC. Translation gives CASSIRPRETQYF.

The CDR3 loop is CASSYVGASQPQHF. DNA of the CDR3: TGTGCCAGCAGTTACGTGGGGGCGAGTCAGCCCCAGCATTTT. The chain uses TRBV6-2 or TRBV6-3 and TRBJ1-5; D might be TRBD1 (6 bases). V was clipped by 2 bases and J by 6 bases, with 11 bases between them. The germline V gene has CDR1 MNHEY and CDR2 SVGEGT. This CDR3 has 14 residues.

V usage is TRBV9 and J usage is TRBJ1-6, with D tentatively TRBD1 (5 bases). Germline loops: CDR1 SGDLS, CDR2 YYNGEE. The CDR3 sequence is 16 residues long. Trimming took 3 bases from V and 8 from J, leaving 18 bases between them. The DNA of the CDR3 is TGTGCCAGCAGCGAAGGACTACAGGCGTGGGATTCACCCCTCCACTTT. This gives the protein CASSEGLQAWDSPLHF.